This entry lists 27 T cell receptor beta chains sequenced from one sample in a study of control samples from healthy donors and cancer patients. The data were produced by immunoSEQ multiplex PCR, yet TCRdb's version contains in-frame clones alone and is incomplete. Among approximately 82,000 clones listed, approximately 94% were seen once. The sequenced material came from PBMCs. These receptors were collected from a woman between 40 and 50 years old with lung cancer.

This clone was found a few times. The chain employs TRBV5-1 and TRBJ2-2, with a possible D match to TRBD1 (6 bases). This CDR3 spans 15 amino acids. Germline CDR1 SGHRS, CDR2 YFSETQ. Deletions cut 2 bases from V and 5 bases from J, with 13 bases between. CDR3 nucleotide sequence: TGCGCCAGCAGCTTTAAAACAGGGCTTACCGGGGAGCTGTTTTTT. It is translated as CASSFKTGLTGELFF.

The genes are TRBV2 and TRBJ1-4, with a weak D call TRBD1 (6 bases). Trimming took off 8 bases at V and 2 bases at J, with 15 bases between the two ends. Germline assignment: CDR1 SNHLY and CDR2 FYNNEI. This CDR3 region has 15 residues. CDR3 region: CASSRGLDTNEKLFF. Written as DNA, the CDR3 is TGTGCCAGCTCCAGGGGTTTGGACACTAATGAAAAACTGTTTTTT.

The chain uses TRBV24-1 and TRBJ2-1; D remains ambiguous. Per germline, CDR1 KGHDR and CDR2 SFDVKD. The CDR3 is 15 residues long. The ends were cut back, 4 bases at V and 7 bases at J, with 16 bases in the middle. CDR3 coding DNA: TGTGCCACCAGTGACCATCCTAGGGTGGGGAATGAGCAGTTCTTC. Translated: CATSDHPRVGNEQFF.

The chain employs TRBV5-1 and TRBJ1-1; the D is unclear. There are 16 residues in the CDR3. V was shortened by 1 base and J by 0 bases, with 13 bases between the two germline ends. Germline CDR1 and CDR2: SGHRS and YFSETQ. This CDR3 reads CASSLSGRTMNTEAFF. CDR3 nucleotide sequence: TGCGCCAGCAGCTTGTCCGGACGGACGATGAACACTGAAGCTTTCTTT. The variable domain in full, with the rest retrieved from reference TRBV5-1 and TRBJ1-1, is KAGVTQTPRYLIKTRGQQVTLSCSPISGHRSVSWYQQTPGQGLQFLFEYFSETQRNKGNFPGRFSGRQFSNSRSEMNVSTLELGDSALYLCASSLSGRTMNTEAFFGQGTRLTVV.

The chain is built from TRBV30 and TRBJ2-3, with D possibly being TRBD2 (6 bases). From germline, CDR1 is GTSNPN and CDR2 SVGIG (reference sequence). This CDR3 comprises 13 residues. Deletions cut 1 base from V and 2 bases from J, with 7 bases between. The CDR3 protein is CAWSGGATDTQYF. The CDR3 region has the DNA TGTGCCTGGAGTGGCGGGGCCACAGATACGCAGTATTTT.

The chain recombines TRBV2 with TRBJ1-1; 7 nucleotides agree with TRBD1. Trimming at V came to 7 bases and at J to 4 bases, leaving 12 bases not matched to a gene. This CDR3 has 15 amino acids. Germline CDR1 reads SNHLY; CDR2 reads FYNNEI. CDR3 amino acids: CASNRGTGVSTEAFF. The CDR3 coding sequence is TGTGCCAGCAACCGGGGCACAGGGGTGAGCACTGAAGCTTTCTTT.

This CDR3 is CASSRVSGRGAPGDTQYF. The CDR3 DNA reads TGTGCCAGCAGCAGAGTCAGTGGGCGGGGGGCCCCTGGAGATACGCAGTATTTT. V usage is TRBV21-1 and J usage is TRBJ2-3; the table assigns TRBD2, which was not confirmed against the DNA. TRBV21-1 is a pseudogene. This CDR3 region has 18 residues.

This chain links TRBV28 with TRBJ1-4; TRBD1 might be the D (5 bases). Trimming took off 4 bases at V and 2 bases at J, with 14 bases between the two ends. CDR1 and CDR2 from the germline V gene are MDHEN and SYDVKM. The CDR3 contains 16 residues. CDR3 sequence (DNA): TGTGCCAGCAGTTCTCTCCGCAAGGGGACTAATGAAAAACTGTTTTTT. Protein sequence: CASSSLRKGTNEKLFF. Drawing the rest from reference TRBV28 and TRBJ1-4, the complete variable domain is DVKVTQSSRYLVKRTGEKVFLECVQDMDHENMFWYRQDPGLGLRLIYFSYDVKMKEKGDIPEGYSVSREKKERFSLILESASTNQTSMYLCASSSLRKGTNEKLFFGSGTQLSVL.

The chain carries TRBV27 and TRBJ1-1; D unclear. Germline loops: CDR1 MNHEY, CDR2 SMNVEV (reference sequence). The CDR3 runs 13 residues. Trimming cost V 2 bases and J 5 bases, with 9 bases left between them. The CDR3 spells CASSLEGRTEAFF. CDR3 sequence (DNA): TGTGCCAGCAGTTTAGAGGGTAGGACTGAAGCTTTCTTT.

The rearrangement joins TRBV2 to TRBJ1-6, with D unclear. Germline values: CDR1 SNHLY, CDR2 FYNNEI. The germline V and J ends were trimmed by 4 bases and 10 bases, with 14 bases remaining between them. The CDR3 has 14 residues. The DNA of the CDR3 is TGTGCCAGCAGTGTAACATTTACGAACTCACCCCTCCACTTT. It encodes CASSVTFTNSPLHF.

The J gene is TRBJ2-5, the V gene TRBV29-1, with 7 positions matching TRBD1. The V gene's germline CDR1 is SQVTM and CDR2 ANQGSEA. The CDR3 spans 12 residues. V lost 7 bases to trimming and J lost 4 bases; unmatched junction nucleotides: 6. For the CDR3, the DNA is TGCAGCGCCGGGACAGTCAGAGAGACCCAGTACTTC. Its translation is CSAGTVRETQYF.

CDR3 sequence (DNA): TGTGCCAGCAGCTTGGAGGGGACAGGTCCCTTTGGCTACACCTTC. It translates to CASSLEGTGPFGYTF. The rearrangement uses TRBV5-4 and TRBJ1-2, with 8 bases that match TRBD1. Germline V gene lookup returns CDR1 SGHNT and CDR2 YYREEE (reference sequence). V lost 0 bases, J lost 7 bases, and 8 bases stayed unmatched. The CDR3 is made up of 15 amino acids.

The chain recombines TRBV6-5 with TRBJ1-5; D is possibly TRBD1 (5 bases). The V and J ends lost 7 bases and 4 bases respectively, with 17 bases between them. Germline-derived CDR1 and CDR2 are MNHEY and SVGAGI. CDR3 length equals 15 residues. The CDR3, as DNA: TGTGCCAGCAAGGCGGAGGGGACGAGGAATCAGCCCCAGCATTTT. The encoded protein is CASKAEGTRNQPQHF.

V and J are TRBV14 and TRBJ2-5, with D maybe TRBD1 (6 bases). Germline CDR1 SGHDN, CDR2 FVKESK. CDR3 length: 17 residues. V was trimmed by 3 bases and J by 0 bases, leaving 17 bases between them. Here the CDR3 reads CASSQLGAGEYQETQYF. The CDR3 coding sequence is TGTGCCAGCAGCCAGTTGGGGGCAGGGGAGTACCAAGAGACCCAGTACTTC.

V usage is TRBV5-1 and J usage is TRBJ2-5, with 10 bases aligning to TRBD1. CDR1 and CDR2 (germline): SGHRS, YFSETQ. The J segment lost 5 bases and the V segment lost 4 bases, leaving 11 bases of the junction unmatched. This CDR3 has 16 amino acids. The CDR3 bases are TGCGCCAGCAGCGCCCGTTGGACAGGGGGTAGTGAGACCCAGTACTTC. The encoded protein is CASSARWTGGSETQYF. The entire variable domain, with the rest obtained from reference TRBV5-1 and TRBJ2-5, is as follows: KAGVTQTPRYLIKTRGQQVTLSCSPISGHRSVSWYQQTPGQGLQFLFEYFSETQRNKGNFPGRFSGRQFSNSRSEMNVSTLELGDSALYLCASSARWTGGSETQYFGPGTRLLVL.

This chain connects TRBV19 to TRBJ1-5; no definite D call. Germline V gene sequence: CDR1 LNHDA, CDR2 SQIVND (reference sequence). The CDR3 extends over 14 amino acids. The V end was cut by 0 bases, the J end by 5 bases, with 8 bases between. CDR3 loop: CASSIESGDQPQHF. The CDR3, as DNA: TGTGCCAGTAGTATAGAATCTGGGGATCAGCCCCAGCATTTT. The whole variable domain, filled in from reference TRBV19 and TRBJ1-5, reads DGGITQSPKYLFRKEGQNVTLSCEQNLNHDAMYWYRQDPGQGLRLIYYSQIVNDFQKGDIAEGYSVSREKKESFPLTVTSAQKNPTAFYLCASSIESGDQPQHFGDGTRLSIL.

The V gene is TRBV24-1, the J gene TRBJ1-4; D is uncertain. V lost 6 bases and J lost 7, with 11 bases in between. CDR3 size: 13 residues. The V gene's germline CDR1 is KGHDR and CDR2 SFDVKD. CDR3 nucleotides: TGTGCCACCAGTTCTCAAGGAAGTGAAAAACTGTTTTTT. Residues: CATSSQGSEKLFF.

The chain recombines TRBV4-1 with TRBJ1-5; maybe TRBD1 (5 bases). The CDR3 spans 16 residues. The V gene lost 0 bases and the J gene lost 1 base, with 10 bases spanning the gap. Germline values: CDR1 MGHRA, CDR2 YSYEKL. The CDR3 DNA is TGCGCCAGCAGCCAAGAGCAGGGAGAGAGCAATCAGCCCCAGCATTTT. As protein: CASSQEQGESNQPQHF.

The V gene is TRBV24-1, the J gene TRBJ2-5; the D gene could be TRBD1 or TRBD2 (5 bases each). CDR3 size: 14 residues. Germline CDR1 reads KGHDR; CDR2 reads SFDVKD. Trimming took 12 bases from V and 3 from J, leaving 19 bases between them. CDR3 nucleotide sequence: TGTGCCGTCCAAGGATGGGGGTTCGAAGAGACCCAGTACTTC. This encodes CAVQGWGFEETQYF.

This clone was observed once. The chain combines TRBV4-2 with TRBJ1-4, with 7 bases that match TRBD1. CDR1 LGHNA and CDR2 YNFKEQ come from the germline V gene. V dropped 0 bases and J dropped 8; count of bases not matched to a gene: 9. The CDR3 spans 16 residues. The CDR3 protein is CASSQEGWQGGEKLFF. The CDR3 DNA reads TGTGCCAGCAGCCAAGAAGGATGGCAGGGGGGCGAAAAACTGTTTTTT.

This chain connects TRBV6-1 to TRBJ1-4; D remains unclear. CDR1 is MNHNS, CDR2 SASEGT, per germline. Trimming took 8 bases from V and 6 from J, leaving 16 bases between them. This CDR3 is built from 14 residues. CDR3 loop: CASHMRVSDEKLFF. CDR3 sequence (DNA): TGTGCCAGCCACATGAGGGTGAGCGATGAAAAACTGTTTTTT.

The rearrangement joins TRBV5-4 to TRBJ2-3, with 11 bases aligning to TRBD2. V shed 0 bases and J 3 bases; nucleotides not matched to a gene: 3. Germline V gene data show CDR1 as SGHNT and CDR2 as YYREEE (reference sequence). This CDR3 is built from 16 residues. In nucleotides, the CDR3 is TGTGCCAGCAGCTTGGGCTTAGCGGGGGGGACAGATACGCAGTATTTT. Residues: CASSLGLAGGTDTQYF. Filled out from reference TRBV5-4 and TRBJ2-3, the complete variable domain reads ETGVTQSPTHLIKTRGQQVTLRCSSQSGHNTVSWYQQALGQGPQFIFQYYREEENGRGNFPPRFSGLQFPNYSSELNVNALELDDSALYLCASSLGLAGGTDTQYFGPGTRLTVL.

CDR3 sequence reads: CASSPRTAPQGIDTQYF. The CDR3 DNA is TGTGCCAGCAGCCCCAGGACAGCTCCACAAGGCATAGATACGCAGTATTTT. The genes are TRBV7-2 and TRBJ2-3, with D tentatively TRBD1 (6 bases). Trimming removed 5 bases at V and 5 bases at J, with 23 bases between. This CDR3 has 17 residues. In germline, CDR1 is SGHTA, CDR2 FQGNSA.

J is TRBJ2-7 and V is TRBV5-1, with TRBD1 matching over 9 bases. The CDR3 runs to 17 residues. Trimming at V came to 1 base and at J to 3 bases, leaving 11 bases not matched to a gene. Germline values: CDR1 SGHRS, CDR2 YFSETQ. The CDR3 loop is CASSLSGTGLRFYEQYF. CDR3 nucleotides: TGCGCCAGCAGCTTGTCCGGGACAGGGCTCCGGTTCTACGAGCAGTACTTC.

The rearrangement joins TRBV5-5 to TRBJ1-1; D not resolved. This CDR3 spans 14 amino acids. The germline V gene encodes CDR1 SGHKS and CDR2 YYEKEE (reference sequence). Between the trimmed V and J ends, which lost 1 base and 3 bases, there was a span of 10 bases. CDR3 in amino acids: CASSLRYGHTEAFF. The DNA for the CDR3 is TGTGCCAGCAGCTTGAGGTATGGACACACTGAAGCTTTCTTT.

The V call is TRBV25-1, the J call TRBJ2-3, with 14 bases that match TRBD2. This CDR3 has 18 amino acids. Trimming at V came to 3 bases and at J to 3 bases, leaving 8 bases not matched to a gene. Germline loops: CDR1 MGHDK, CDR2 SYGVNS. The CDR3 nucleotides read TGTGCCAGCAGTGAGACTAGCGGGGGGGCATTAAGTACAGATACGCAGTATTTT. Translated: CASSETSGGALSTDTQYF.

The chain employs TRBV9 and TRBJ2-7; TRBD1 is a possible D gene (6 bases). The CDR3 extends over 15 amino acids. V lost 3 bases to trimming and J lost 6 bases, with 19 bases between them. CDR1 is SGDLS, CDR2 YYNGEE, per germline. This CDR3 is CASSATGTQIGEQYF. DNA for the CDR3: TGTGCCAGCAGCGCTACAGGGACCCAAATTGGCGAGCAGTACTTC.